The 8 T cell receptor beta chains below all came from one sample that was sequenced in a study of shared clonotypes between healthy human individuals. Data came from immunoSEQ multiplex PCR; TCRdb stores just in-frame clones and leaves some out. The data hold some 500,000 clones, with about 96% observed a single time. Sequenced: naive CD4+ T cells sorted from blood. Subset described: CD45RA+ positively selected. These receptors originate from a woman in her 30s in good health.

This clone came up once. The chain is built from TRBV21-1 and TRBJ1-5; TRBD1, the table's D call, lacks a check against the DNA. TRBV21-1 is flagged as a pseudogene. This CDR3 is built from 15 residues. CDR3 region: CASSTGQGVRQPQHF. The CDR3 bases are TGTGCCAGCAGCACCGGACAGGGGGTTCGTCAGCCCCAGCATTTT.

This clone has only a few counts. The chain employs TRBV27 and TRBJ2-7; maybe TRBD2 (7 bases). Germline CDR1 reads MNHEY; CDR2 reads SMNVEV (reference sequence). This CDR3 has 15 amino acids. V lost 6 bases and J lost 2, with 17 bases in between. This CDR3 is CASSRGGAAPYEQYF. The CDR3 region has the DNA TGTGCCAGCAGCCGAGGGGGGGCAGCCCCCTACGAGCAGTACTTC.

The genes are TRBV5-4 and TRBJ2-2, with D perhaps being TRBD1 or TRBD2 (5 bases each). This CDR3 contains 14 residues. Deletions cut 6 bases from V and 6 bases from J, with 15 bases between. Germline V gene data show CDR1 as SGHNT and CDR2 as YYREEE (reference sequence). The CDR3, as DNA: TGTGCCAGCACACACTTAGGGGAGTCCGGGGAGCTGTTTTTT. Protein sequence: CASTHLGESGELFF.

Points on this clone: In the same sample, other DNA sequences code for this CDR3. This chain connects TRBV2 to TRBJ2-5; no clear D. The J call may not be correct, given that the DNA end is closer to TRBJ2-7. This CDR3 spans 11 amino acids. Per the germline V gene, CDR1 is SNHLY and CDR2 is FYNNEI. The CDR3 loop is CASSLTYEQYF. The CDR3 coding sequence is TGTGCCAGCAGCTTGACCTACGAGCAGTACTTC.

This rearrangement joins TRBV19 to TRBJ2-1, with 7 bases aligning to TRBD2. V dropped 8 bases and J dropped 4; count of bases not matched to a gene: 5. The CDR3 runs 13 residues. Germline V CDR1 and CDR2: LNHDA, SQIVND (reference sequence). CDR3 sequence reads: CASRASGYNEQFF. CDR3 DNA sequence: TGTGCCAGTCGGGCTAGCGGATACAATGAGCAGTTCTTC.

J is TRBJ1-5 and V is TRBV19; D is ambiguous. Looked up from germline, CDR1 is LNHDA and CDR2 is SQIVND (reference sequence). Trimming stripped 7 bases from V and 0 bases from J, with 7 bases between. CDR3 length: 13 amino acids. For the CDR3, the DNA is TGTGCCAGTAATGAGGGTAGCAATCAGCCCCAGCATTTT. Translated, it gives CASNEGSNQPQHF.

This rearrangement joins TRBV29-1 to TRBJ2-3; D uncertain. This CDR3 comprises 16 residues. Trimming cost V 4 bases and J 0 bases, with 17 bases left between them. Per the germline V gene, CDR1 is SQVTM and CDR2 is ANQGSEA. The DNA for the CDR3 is TGCAGCGTTGGTTTTAAACACCCCCCTAGCACAGATACGCAGTATTTT. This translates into CSVGFKHPPSTDTQYF.

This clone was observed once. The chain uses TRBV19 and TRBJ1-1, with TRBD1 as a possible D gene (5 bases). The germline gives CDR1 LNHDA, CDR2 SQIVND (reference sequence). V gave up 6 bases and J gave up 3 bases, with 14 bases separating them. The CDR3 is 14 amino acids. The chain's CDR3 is CASRGFRGDTEAFF. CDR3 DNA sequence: TGTGCCAGTAGGGGTTTTAGGGGAGACACTGAAGCTTTCTTT.